The 31 T cell receptor beta chains below come from one sample, sequenced in a study of shared clonotypes between healthy human individuals (dated by TCRdb to between 2020 and 2021). Library preparation was by the immunoSEQ multiplex PCR assay. TCRdb limited this immuneACCESS table to in-frame rearrangements with V and J called. A share of clones is missing; checked studies link under half to unresolved V genes, and the rest is unexplained. In this sample the table shows 2 million to 3 million clones, around 94% of which occur a single time. The top ten clonotypes cover more than 0.12% of the sample. Sequencing was performed on naive CD4+ T cells sorted from blood. The meaning of the sample's cell subset or site label: CD45RA+ positively selected. The source of these receptors is a young man in good health.

For the CDR3, the DNA is TGTGCCAGCAGTTATTCCGGGACAGACTTCTACGAGCAGTACTTC. This gives the protein CASSYSGTDFYEQYF. The gene calls are TRBV6-5 and TRBJ2-7; TRBD1 matches at 7 bases. Germline values: CDR1 MNHEY, CDR2 SVGAGI. With V trimmed by 3 bases and J by 3 bases, 8 bases remained unmatched. CDR3 length: 15 amino acids.

The genes are TRBV13 and TRBJ1-3; TRBD1 aligns across 8 bases. Germline V gene sequence: CDR1 PRHDT, CDR2 FYEKMQ (reference sequence). This CDR3 has 16 residues. V trimming: 6 bases; J trimming: 4 bases; junction bases outside the gene matches: 11. CDR3 in amino acids: CASSNSQGARGNTIYF. The CDR3 DNA sequence: TGTGCCAGCAGTAACTCCCAGGGGGCGCGGGGAAACACCATATATTTT. Full variable domain (missing parts from reference TRBV13 and TRBJ1-3): AAGVIQSPRHLIKEKRETATLKCYPIPRHDTVYWYQQGPGQDPQFLISFYEKMQSDKGSIPDRFSAQQFSDYHSELNMSSLELGDSALYFCASSNSQGARGNTIYFGEGSWLTVV.

The rearrangement uses TRBV11-1 and TRBJ2-7, with D possibly TRBD1 on 6 matching bases. In germline, CDR1 is SGHAT, CDR2 FQDESV (reference sequence). Trimming took off 1 base at V and 0 bases at J, with 13 bases between the two ends. The CDR3 runs to 16 residues. The CDR3 spells CASSLDGTSFSYEQYF. In nucleotides, the CDR3 is TGTGCCAGCAGCTTAGACGGGACATCCTTCTCCTACGAGCAGTACTTC.

This chain joins TRBV6-1 and TRBJ1-6, with 9 positions matching TRBD1. The CDR3 runs 14 residues. V was clipped by 3 bases and J by 9 bases; unmatched bases: 3. Germline V lookup: CDR1 MNHNS, CDR2 SASEGT. Here the CDR3 reads CASSEDRGGSPLHF. DNA of the CDR3: TGTGCCAGCAGTGAGGACAGGGGCGGTTCACCCCTCCACTTT.

The CDR3 loop reads CSVATGTGWNEKLFF. The CDR3 nucleotides are TGCAGCGTTGCCACAGGGACAGGGTGGAATGAAAAACTGTTTTTT. V gene TRBV29-1 combines with J gene TRBJ1-4; 9 positions match TRBD1. Germline loops: CDR1 SQVTM, CDR2 ANQGSEA. CDR3 size: 15 residues. Losses at the gene ends were 4 bases for V and 5 bases for J; bases not matched to a gene: 8.

This chain joins TRBV2 and TRBJ2-6; D is undetermined. The CDR3 runs to 15 residues. The V and J ends lost 6 bases and 1 base respectively, with 10 bases between them. Germline loops: CDR1 SNHLY, CDR2 FYNNEI. CDR3 protein: CASSPTNSGANVLTF. In nucleotides, the CDR3 is TGTGCCAGCAGCCCTACTAATTCTGGGGCCAACGTCCTGACTTTC.

A note on this clone: This sample includes further DNA sequences coding for the same CDR3. This chain uses TRBV5-8 with TRBJ1-5, with D unclear. CDR1 SGHTS and CDR2 YDEGEE come from the germline V gene. The CDR3 runs 13 residues. Between the trimmed V and J ends, which lost 3 bases and 0 bases, there was a span of 4 bases. CDR3 in amino acids: CASSSGSNQPQHF. CDR3 in DNA: TGTGCCAGCAGCTCGGGTAGCAATCAGCCCCAGCATTTT.

This clone was picked up one time. The V gene is TRBV6-6, the J gene TRBJ1-3, with D perhaps matching TRBD1 (5 bases). The V end was cut by 8 bases, the J end by 5 bases, with 10 bases between. The CDR3 sequence is 12 residues long. Germline CDR1 and CDR2: MNHNY and SVGAGI (reference sequence). The CDR3 sequence is CASLGRRNTIYF. The CDR3 DNA reads as TGTGCCAGCCTGGGACGTAGAAACACCATATATTTT.

Here the CDR3 DNA reads TGTGCCAGCAGCTTGAATCAGGGGGGGACCTACGAGCAGTACTTC. It yields the protein CASSLNQGGTYEQYF. The rearrangement joins TRBV7-9 to TRBJ2-7, with D perhaps given as TRBD1 or TRBD2 (7 bases each). Germline V lookup: CDR1 SEHNR, CDR2 FQNEAQ (reference sequence). V was shortened by 3 bases and J by 2 bases, with 14 bases between the two germline ends. This CDR3 spans 15 amino acids.

The rearrangement uses TRBV19 and TRBJ1-2; D unclear. The CDR3 runs to 15 residues. In germline, CDR1 is LNHDA, CDR2 SQIVND (reference sequence). Trimming cost V 5 bases and J 1 base, with 14 bases left between them. The CDR3 region is CASSPQPGFNYGYTF. The DNA for the CDR3 is TGTGCCAGTAGTCCACAGCCGGGCTTTAACTATGGCTACACCTTC.

This clone was recorded only once. The genes are TRBV27 and TRBJ2-5; unclear D gene. Germline values: CDR1 MNHEY, CDR2 SMNVEV (reference sequence). Trimming took 6 bases from V and 3 from J, leaving 14 bases between them. The CDR3 is 14 residues long. CDR3 DNA: TGTGCCAGCAGCCGAGACGGTGCAGAAGAGACCCAGTACTTC. It yields the protein CASSRDGAEETQYF.

This clone was detected once. V gene TRBV25-1 combines with J gene TRBJ1-4, with a weak D call TRBD1 (5 bases). V gave up 2 bases and J gave up 7 bases, with 11 bases separating them. The germline V gene has CDR1 MGHDK and CDR2 SYGVNS. CDR3 length: 14 amino acids. The CDR3 spells CASSEGGNGEKLFF. CDR3 sequence (DNA): TGTGCCAGCAGTGAAGGGGGGAACGGTGAAAAACTGTTTTTT.

The V call is TRBV10-3, the J call TRBJ1-1; D remains ambiguous. The CDR3 sequence is 13 residues long. Trimming shortened V by 6 bases and J by 0 bases, and 8 bases separated the two germline ends. Germline CDR1 and CDR2: ENHRY and SYGVKD. CDR3 coding DNA: TGTGCCATCAGGGTGGACCTGAACACTGAAGCTTTCTTT. Encoded protein: CAIRVDLNTEAFF.

This clone appeared a single time. The gene calls are TRBV5-1 and TRBJ1-1, with 7 positions matching TRBD1. CDR1 is SGHRS, CDR2 YFSETQ, per germline. The CDR3 spans 16 residues. V shed 4 bases and J 0 bases; nucleotides not matched to a gene: 9. CDR3 sequence: CASSAEDRRLNTEAFF. The CDR3, as DNA: TGCGCCAGCAGCGCGGAGGACAGGAGATTGAACACTGAAGCTTTCTTT. Using reference TRBV5-1 and TRBJ1-1 for the parts outside the CDR3, the full variable domain is KAGVTQTPRYLIKTRGQQVTLSCSPISGHRSVSWYQQTPGQGLQFLFEYFSETQRNKGNFPGRFSGRQFSNSRSEMNVSTLELGDSALYLCASSAEDRRLNTEAFFGQGTRLTVV.

The gene calls are TRBV12-5 and TRBJ2-1; the D gene is possibly TRBD2 (6 bases). V lost 1 base and J lost 9, with 10 bases in between. Per germline, CDR1 LGHNT and CDR2 FRNRAP. The CDR3 contains 13 residues. DNA for the CDR3: TGTGCTAGTGGTTTGGGCGGGAAGGGTGAGCAGTTCTTC. This encodes CASGLGGKGEQFF.

The chain employs TRBV19 and TRBJ1-6; D is unclear. From germline, CDR1 is LNHDA and CDR2 SQIVND (reference sequence). This CDR3 is built from 14 residues. Trimming pared 7 bases from V and 0 bases from J, leaving 7 bases between. The chain's CDR3 is CASKSLSYNSPLHF. CDR3 nucleotide sequence: TGTGCCAGTAAGAGTCTCTCCTATAATTCACCCCTCCACTTT.

This chain joins TRBV7-2 and TRBJ2-3; D perhaps matches TRBD2 (5 bases). Germline CDR1 reads SGHTA; CDR2 reads FQGNSA. Trimming removed 5 bases at V and 3 bases at J, with 21 bases between. The CDR3 contains 17 residues. The CDR3 loop reads CASSPTGRLAFTDTQYF. DNA for the CDR3: TGTGCCAGCAGCCCAACCGGCCGGCTAGCCTTTACAGATACGCAGTATTTT.

This chain uses TRBV5-1 with TRBJ2-3, with D perhaps TRBD1 or TRBD2 (5 bases each). CDR1 is SGHRS and CDR2 is YFSETQ in the germline V gene. The V end was cut by 1 base, the J end by 0 bases, with 15 bases between. The CDR3 runs to 17 residues. CDR3 region: CASSLFGGLASTDTQYF. As DNA, the CDR3 is TGCGCCAGCAGCTTGTTTGGGGGTCTAGCTAGCACAGATACGCAGTATTTT.

This clone appeared a single time. Germline is not matched at one junction end, which may reflect a read error. The V and J genes are TRBV6-1 and TRBJ2-2, with 9 bases fitting TRBD1. This CDR3 spans 16 amino acids. Germline CDR1 and CDR2: MNHNS and SASEGT. CDR3 amino acids: CASGEIGTGKTGELFF. In DNA form, the CDR3 reads TGTGCCAGCGGTGAAATTGGGACAGGGAAAACCGGGGAGCTGTTTTTT.

V usage is TRBV5-4 and J usage is TRBJ1-1; weak D call: TRBD1 (5 bases). CDR3 length: 15 residues. Germline CDR1 reads SGHNT; CDR2 reads YYREEE (reference sequence). Trimming stripped 4 bases from V and 10 bases from J, with 23 bases between. CDR3 DNA: TGTGCCAGCAGCCTTCAGGGTCGGGCTCCTTTGGGAGCTTTCTTT. It yields the protein CASSLQGRAPLGAFF.

The CDR3 region has the DNA TGTGCCAGTAGTATAAGGGACACCGCTAACTATGGCTACACCTTC. Amino acid sequence: CASSIRDTANYGYTF. The V gene is TRBV19, the J gene TRBJ1-2; perhaps TRBD1 as D (6 bases). Germline V gives CDR1 LNHDA, CDR2 SQIVND (reference sequence). CDR3 size: 15 residues. The V end lost 2 bases, the J end lost 0 bases, and 10 bases lay between the germline ends.

J is TRBJ2-7 and V is TRBV18; TRBD1 might be the D (5 bases). The germline V gene has CDR1 KGHSH and CDR2 LQKENI. The CDR3 is 12 residues long. The V gene lost 4 bases and the J gene lost 5 bases, with 9 bases spanning the gap. DNA for the CDR3: TGTGCCAGCTCACGACAGTTCCACGAGCAGTACTTC. Its translation: CASSRQFHEQYF.

The CDR3 DNA sequence: TGTGCTAGTGGTCCCGACCGGGGGCACCAAGAGACCCAGTACTTC. Its protein is CASGPDRGHQETQYF. The chain couples TRBV12-5 to TRBJ2-5; D possibly matches TRBD1 or TRBD2 (6 bases each). V gave up 5 bases and J gave up 0 bases, with 13 bases separating them. The length of the CDR3 is 15 residues. In germline, CDR1 is LGHNT, CDR2 FRNRAP.

The rearrangement joins TRBV6-5 to TRBJ2-3, with D possibly being TRBD2 (5 bases). CDR3 length: 13 amino acids. V was shortened by 6 bases and J by 6 bases, with 13 bases between the two germline ends. CDR1 and CDR2 (germline): MNHEY, SVGAGI. The CDR3 loop reads CASRGFLADTQYF. CDR3 nucleotides: TGTGCCAGCAGGGGTTTCCTAGCCGATACGCAGTATTTT.

This clone has a handful of counts. The chain carries TRBV28 and TRBJ2-7; 9 nucleotides match TRBD1. From germline, CDR1 is MDHEN and CDR2 SYDVKM. CDR3 length: 14 amino acids. V was clipped by 6 bases and J by 0 bases; unmatched bases: 3. The CDR3, as DNA: TGTGCCAGCAGACAACAGGGGGCCTCCTACGAGCAGTACTTC. This encodes CASRQQGASYEQYF.

This clone was seen a few times. This chain connects TRBV28 to TRBJ1-6; D gene ambiguous. The CDR3 contains 14 residues. CDR1 MDHEN and CDR2 SYDVKM come from the germline V gene. The V gene lost 7 bases and the J gene lost 10 bases, with 17 bases spanning the gap. The CDR3 sequence is CASTKTESGSPLHF. Here the CDR3 DNA reads TGTGCCAGCACAAAGACGGAATCAGGATCACCCCTCCACTTT.

CDR3 DNA: TGTGCCAGCAGTGAGGCGAGACAAGGGTTCTACGAGCAGTACTTC. It yields the protein CASSEARQGFYEQYF. This chain uses TRBV25-1 with TRBJ2-7; D is ambiguous. V was trimmed by 3 bases and J by 3 bases, leaving 15 bases between them. This CDR3 is 15 amino acids long. Germline values: CDR1 MGHDK, CDR2 SYGVNS.

The rearrangement joins TRBV4-1 to TRBJ2-7; D ambiguous. The germline V gene encodes CDR1 MGHRA and CDR2 YSYEKL. The V gene lost 0 bases and the J gene lost 3 bases, with 15 bases spanning the gap. The CDR3 sequence is 16 residues long. CDR3 residues: CASSQDWVTLIYEQYF. The CDR3 region has the DNA TGCGCCAGCAGCCAAGATTGGGTCACATTAATCTACGAGCAGTACTTC.

The table lists this clone with a count of one. The rearrangement links TRBV28 to TRBJ1-2, with D tentatively TRBD1 (6 bases). Trimming pared 4 bases from V and 3 bases from J, leaving 12 bases between. The germline V gene has CDR1 MDHEN and CDR2 SYDVKM. This CDR3 has 14 residues. The CDR3 spells CASSSDGQYYGYTF. The CDR3 DNA reads as TGTGCCAGCAGTTCGGACGGACAGTACTATGGCTACACCTTC.

The chain couples TRBV2 to TRBJ2-3; unclear D gene. CDR1 and CDR2 from the germline V gene are SNHLY and FYNNEI. The CDR3 has 15 residues. V dropped 6 bases and J dropped 0 bases, with 13 bases sitting between them. In DNA, the CDR3 is TGTGCCAGCAGCGGACCCAGCTTTAGCACAGATACGCAGTATTTT. Translating it yields CASSGPSFSTDTQYF.

This sequence joins TRBV7-8 and TRBJ1-2; no firm D call. Trimming stripped 5 bases from V and 2 bases from J, with 6 bases between. Germline CDR1 and CDR2: SGHVS and FQNEAQ. This CDR3 comprises 12 residues. DNA of the CDR3: TGTGCCAGCAGCGGCCGAAACTATGGCTACACCTTC. Translating gives CASSGRNYGYTF.